A single sample is the source of the 17 T cell receptor beta chains below, sequenced in a study of shared T cell receptors in the human thymus (dated by TCRdb to the early 2020s). Library preparation used the immunoSEQ multiplex PCR assay. TCRdb took over this immuneACCESS table, retaining in-frame rearrangements with V and J assigned. Such tables are incomplete; in checked studies, under half of the missing clones stem from an unresolved V gene, and the remainder is unexplained. The sample records about 710,000 clones, around 87% of which are singletons. The top ten constitute roughly 0.0094% of the sample. The same data also went into a second study, on human thymus T cells.

Sample: thymocytes. These receptors came from a boy younger than two with a congenital heart defect. Donor details come from another sample of the same person, matched by shared clones.

In regard to this clone: Other DNA variants within this sample encode the same CDR3. The V gene is TRBV4-1, the J gene TRBJ1-6; 7 bases are shared with TRBD1. Germline V CDR1 and CDR2: MGHRA, YSYEKL. Trimming took 0 bases from V and 11 from J; bases not matched to a gene: 13. The CDR3 sequence is 17 residues long. The CDR3: CASSQDVDRDVGTPLHF. The CDR3 DNA reads TGCGCCAGCAGCCAAGATGTTGACAGGGACGTCGGAACACCCCTCCACTTT.

The chain recombines TRBV6-5 with TRBJ1-5; TRBD1 might be the D (5 bases). V lost 5 bases and J lost 6, with 14 bases in between. CDR1 MNHEY and CDR2 SVGAGI come from the germline V gene. The CDR3 has 14 residues. In DNA, the CDR3 is TGTGCCAGCAGTCCCCACCCGGGGGGTCAGCCCCAGCATTTT. This translates into CASSPHPGGQPQHF.

The J gene is TRBJ1-6, the V gene TRBV28; tentatively, D is TRBD1 (6 bases). The CDR3 has 15 amino acids. Germline V gene data show CDR1 as MDHEN and CDR2 as SYDVKM. Trimming pared 5 bases from V and 9 bases from J, leaving 17 bases between. CDR3 sequence reads: CASSHRVGPPSPLHF. The CDR3 DNA sequence: TGTGCCAGCAGTCACAGGGTAGGGCCTCCTTCACCCCTCCACTTT.

The chain employs TRBV5-1 and TRBJ2-1; no clear D gene. CDR1 is SGHRS, CDR2 YFSETQ, per germline. The CDR3 sequence is 13 residues long. V was shortened by 0 bases and J by 3 bases, with 4 bases between the two germline ends. The CDR3 sequence is CASSLDGYNEQFF. CDR3 coding DNA: TGCGCCAGCAGCTTGGACGGCTACAATGAGCAGTTCTTC.

The chain links TRBV28 to TRBJ1-5, with 10 nucleotides matching TRBD1. The CDR3 spans 18 residues. CDR1 and CDR2 from the germline V gene are MDHEN and SYDVKM. V dropped 2 bases and J dropped 2; count of bases not matched to a gene: 9. CDR3: CASSLPWTGGTGNQPQHF. CDR3 DNA: TGTGCCAGCAGTTTACCTTGGACAGGGGGGACTGGCAATCAGCCCCAGCATTTT.

The rearrangement joins TRBV5-4 to TRBJ1-5; D gene unclear. The ends were cut back, 6 bases at V and 1 base at J, with 26 bases in the middle. Germline CDR1 is SGHNT and CDR2 is YYREEE (reference sequence). The CDR3 runs to 19 residues. The CDR3 is CASTRGRPLGSLSNQPQHF. The CDR3, as DNA: TGTGCCAGCACTCGAGGTAGGCCCCTCGGGTCCTTGAGCAATCAGCCCCAGCATTTT.

V is TRBV27 and J is TRBJ1-5, with 9 positions matching TRBD1. Germline V gene sequence: CDR1 MNHEY, CDR2 SMNVEV (reference sequence). CDR3 length equals 14 residues. V lost 6 bases and J lost 7; bases outside the gene matches: 7. The CDR3 DNA reads as TGTGCCAGCAGCAACCGGACAGGGGCACAGCCCCAGCATTTT. Translated, it gives CASSNRTGAQPQHF.

V gene TRBV7-9 combines with J gene TRBJ1-1, with 9 bases that match TRBD1. The CDR3 contains 13 residues. Trimming took 5 bases from V and 12 from J; bases not matched to a gene: 10. CDR1 and CDR2 from the germline V gene are SEHNR and FQNEAQ (reference sequence). CDR3 DNA: TGTGCCAGCAGCGAGGGGGACAGGGCGGTAACTTTCTTT. Translation: CASSEGDRAVTFF.

The gene calls are TRBV6-6 and TRBJ2-1, with TRBD2 matching over 7 bases. CDR1 and CDR2 (germline): MNHNY, SVGAGI (reference sequence). The J segment lost 6 bases and the V segment lost 2 bases, leaving 10 bases of the junction unmatched. This CDR3 is built from 16 residues. For the CDR3, the DNA is TGTGCCAGCAGTTACAGAAAGGGAGGGGTGGTCAATGAGCAGTTCTTC. Its protein product is CASSYRKGGVVNEQFF.

V is TRBV2 and J is TRBJ1-4; TRBD1 aligns across 7 bases. Germline V lookup: CDR1 SNHLY, CDR2 FYNNEI. Losses at the gene ends were 3 bases for V and 2 bases for J; bases not matched to a gene: 9. The length of the CDR3 is 17 residues. The DNA of the CDR3 is TGTGCCAGCAGTGAGTGCCAGGGGGTAGCGACTAATGAAAAACTGTTTTTT. Residues: CASSECQGVATNEKLFF. The full variable domain, rest sourced from reference TRBV2 and TRBJ1-4, is EPEVTQTPSHQVTQMGQEVILRCVPISNHLYFYWYRQILGQKVEFLVSFYNNEISEKSEIFDDQFSVERPDGSNFTLKIRSTKLEDSAMYFCASSECQGVATNEKLFFGSGTQLSVL.

V usage is TRBV5-1 and J usage is TRBJ1-1; 8 bases align to TRBD1. Germline CDR1 and CDR2: SGHRS and YFSETQ. This CDR3 has 15 residues. Losses at the gene ends were 4 bases for V and 2 bases for J; bases not matched to a gene: 7. The CDR3: CASSGNRGTNTEAFF. CDR3 DNA: TGCGCCAGCAGCGGGAACAGGGGGACTAACACTGAAGCTTTCTTT.

The chain couples TRBV19 to TRBJ2-7; 7 bases agree with TRBD2. V lost 5 bases and J lost 2; bases outside the gene matches: 21. The germline gives CDR1 LNHDA, CDR2 SQIVND (reference sequence). The CDR3 loop spans 19 amino acids. The CDR3 here is CASSESPDPLAPQAYEQYF. DNA of the CDR3: TGTGCCAGTAGTGAGTCGCCCGACCCACTAGCGCCCCAGGCCTACGAGCAGTACTTC.

The chain couples TRBV12-1 to TRBJ1-1; the listed D gene, TRBD1, was not tested against the DNA. TRBV12-1 has pseudogene status. The CDR3 length is 15 residues. CDR3 residues: CASSLVRGRNTEAFF. The CDR3 DNA reads as TGTGCCAGCAGCTTAGTAAGGGGTAGGAACACTGAAGCTTTCTTT.

This chain links TRBV19 with TRBJ1-1; possibly TRBD1 for D (6 bases). V was pared by 2 bases and J by 1 base, with 11 bases between. This CDR3 comprises 15 residues. In germline, CDR1 is LNHDA, CDR2 SQIVND (reference sequence). This CDR3 reads CASSIPRRGNTEAFF. In DNA form, the CDR3 reads TGTGCCAGTAGTATACCCCGCAGGGGGAACACTGAAGCTTTCTTT. Combining the CDR3 with reference TRBV19 and TRBJ1-1 gives the whole variable domain DGGITQSPKYLFRKEGQNVTLSCEQNLNHDAMYWYRQDPGQGLRLIYYSQIVNDFQKGDIAEGYSVSREKKESFPLTVTSAQKNPTAFYLCASSIPRRGNTEAFFGQGTRLTVV.

CDR3 in amino acids: CASSQLGGPMNTEAFF. The CDR3 bases are TGCGCCAGCAGCCAATTGGGTGGGCCCATGAACACTGAAGCTTTCTTT. The chain has TRBV4-1 and TRBJ1-1; D uncertain. Trimming left V 2 bases short and J 0 bases short, with 13 bases between. CDR3 length equals 16 residues. CDR1 and CDR2 from the germline V gene are MGHRA and YSYEKL.

The chain uses TRBV28 and TRBJ1-2, with 8 bases lining up with TRBD1. The length of the CDR3 is 13 residues. V was pared by 6 bases and J by 8 bases, with 8 bases of the junction left unmatched. Germline-derived CDR1 and CDR2 are MDHEN and SYDVKM. The CDR3 nucleotides read TGTGCCAGCAGCAGACAGGGGAGGGGGGGCTACACCTTC. Protein: CASSRQGRGGYTF.

This chain connects TRBV19 to TRBJ1-5; 7 bases are a match to TRBD1. The CDR3 is 15 amino acids. Per the germline V gene, CDR1 is LNHDA and CDR2 is SQIVND (reference sequence). With 4 bases clipped from V and 3 bases from J, the junction kept 6 bases outside the gene matches. The CDR3, as DNA: TGTGCCAGTAGTACAGACAGGGAACTCAATCAGCCCCAGCATTTT. Its translation is CASSTDRELNQPQHF.